Sequencing of this T cell receptor (beta chain) was carried out in a study of T cells after somatic rescue of genetic block. Germline V gene lookup returns CDR1 SGHTA and CDR2 FQGNSA. Trimming left V 5 bases short and J 3 bases short, with 11 bases between. The CDR3 is 14 amino acids. Some clones are missing from TCRdb's copy, which holds only in-frame ones; the method was immunoSEQ multiplex PCR. The data show roughly 120,000 clones, 75% to 95% seen once. This chain joins TRBV7-2 and TRBJ1-3, with D possibly matching TRBD1 (6 bases). The sequence was obtained from a woman between 18 and 29 years old. The sample consisted of peripheral blood mononuclear cells (PBMCs). The CDR3 is CASSVGGLGNTIYF. The CDR3, as DNA: TGTGCCAGCAGCGTAGGGGGACTTGGAAACACCATATATTTT.